Sequencing of this T cell receptor (beta chain) was carried out in a study of T cells in Graves' hyperthyroidism and ophthalmopathy. Turning to the study itself: Specimen type is peripheral blood, collected at initial diagnosis prior to any treatment.

From RNA transcripts, TCR beta CDR3 regions were amplified. The TCR CDR3 was amplified in a first-round RT-PCR using the HTBI primer set. TCRdb re-called the multiplex PCR reads through MiXCR, storing one row per CDR3 protein. The data hold about 210,000 distinct CDR3 sequences, with approximately 17% observed a single time. At least ten counts were recorded for this clonotype. This CDR3 is built from 14 residues. Germline CDR1 MDHEN, CDR2 SYDVKM. The V and J ends lost 6 bases and 5 bases, in that order; junction bases with no gene match: 6. Sequencing used blood. V is TRBV28 and J is TRBJ1-2; 10 nucleotides match TRBD1. The TCR originated in a man aged 50-60 years with Graves' hyperthyroidism. This CDR3 reads CASRPSDRGYGYTF. As DNA, the CDR3 is TGTGCCAGCAGGCCATCGGACAGGGGGTATGGCTACACCTTC.